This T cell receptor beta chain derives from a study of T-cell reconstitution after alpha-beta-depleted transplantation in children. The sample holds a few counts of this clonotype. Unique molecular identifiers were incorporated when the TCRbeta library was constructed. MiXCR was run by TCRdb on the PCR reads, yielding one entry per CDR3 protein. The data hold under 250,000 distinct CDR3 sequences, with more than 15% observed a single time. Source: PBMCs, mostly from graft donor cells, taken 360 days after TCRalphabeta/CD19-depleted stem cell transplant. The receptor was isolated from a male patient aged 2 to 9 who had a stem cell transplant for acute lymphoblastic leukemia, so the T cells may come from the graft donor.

CDR3 bases: TGTGCCAGCCTCAGGGGTGGGGAGACCCAGTACTTC. Translation: CASLRGGETQYF. This chain uses TRBV12-3 or TRBV12-4 with TRBJ2-5; D is perhaps TRBD1 (6 bases). The CDR3 covers 12 residues. Trimming removed 8 bases from V and 5 bases from J, with 12 bases in between.